This section outlines one TCR beta chain sequence together with its context. CDR1 SGHRS and CDR2 YFSETQ come from the germline V gene. This CDR3 comprises 15 residues. V shed 0 bases and J 6 bases; nucleotides not matched to a gene: 4. The data stem from a study of blood T cell repertoires in COVID-19. The overall study: Collection of acute and convalescent COVID-19 samples took place in the United States, Italy and Spain. Nucleic acid was either cDNA or gDNA, and it came from T cells, B-cell-depleted T cells, or PBMCs.

As handled by the study authors: It was from reference gene primer amplification that nucleated cell counts were estimated. Assay used: immunoSEQ multiplex PCR; TCRdb lists only in-frame clones, some missing. V, J and clone size are those of that table, while D and trimming were read from the DNA. The profile shows some 250,000 clones, around 87% of them singletons. Material: peripheral blood. The sequence derives from a woman in her seventies with active or convalescent COVID-19. V is TRBV5-1 and J is TRBJ1-5; 9 positions match TRBD1. DNA for the CDR3: TGCGCCAGCAGCTTGGTAGGACAGGGGATTCAGCCCCAGCATTTT. The encoded protein is CASSLVGQGIQPQHF.